A selection of T cell receptor beta chains follows, all from one sample in a study of blood T cell repertoires in COVID-19. The repertoire was sequenced with immunoSEQ multiplex PCR; TCRdb's copy has only in-frame clones and lacks some. The table records 240,000 or so clones, 82% of them present only once. The sequenced material came from peripheral blood. Receptor source: a woman aged 55-69 years with active or convalescent COVID-19. Both conserved end residues are part of each CDR3. The D gene is left open where the match is weak. Expanded clones get a size class; other rows say once, few or many, or leave the size out.

>TRBV9|TRBJ2-6|.|.
CASSSSGGDRAPSGANVLTF
TGTGCCAGCAGCTCGAGCGGGGGGGACAGGGCCCCCTCTGGGGCCAACGTCCTGACTTTC
>TRBV4-1|TRBJ2-7|TRBD1|.
CASSQEGRTGGFYGYEQYF
TGCGCCAGCAGCCAAGAGGGCCGGACAGGGGGCTTCTACGGCTACGAGCAGTACTTC
>TRBV19|TRBJ2-4|TRBD2|.
CASSIGGGAGYF
TGTGCCAGTAGTATCGGCGGGGGGGCTGGGTACTTC
>TRBV7-2|TRBJ2-6|TRBD2|.
CASSLPPGLAAGANVLTF
TGTGCCAGCAGCCTACCGCCGGGACTAGCGGCTGGGGCCAACGTCCTGACTTTC
>TRBV7-9|TRBJ1-1|TRBD1|few
CASSFTTGAPTEAFF
TGTGCCAGCAGCTTTACAACAGGGGCGCCCACTGAAGCTTTCTTT
>TRBV27|TRBJ1-4|.|.
CASSREWTANEKLFF
TGTGCCAGCAGTAGGGAATGGACAGCGAATGAAAAACTGTTTTTT
>TRBV7-3|TRBJ2-1|TRBD2|.
CASSLTRGGEGEQFF
TGTGCCAGCAGCTTAACCCGGGGGGGCGAAGGTGAGCAGTTCTTC
>TRBV7-8|TRBJ2-7|.|.
CASSLGPGVAVSSYEQYF
TGTGCCAGCAGCTTAGGGCCCGGGGTAGCGGTCAGCTCCTACGAGCAGTACTTC
>TRBV5-6|TRBJ2-2|TRBD1|.
CASTPDRGLTGELFF
TGTGCCAGCACCCCTGACAGGGGACTCACCGGGGAGCTGTTTTTT
>TRBV10-1|TRBJ2-1|.|.
CASSESKGGSYNEQFF
TGCGCCAGCAGTGAGTCGAAAGGGGGCTCCTACAATGAGCAGTTCTTC
>TRBV21-1|TRBJ1-1|.|.
CATKTAKAFF
TGTGCCACCAAGACAGCAAAGGCTTTCTTT
>TRBV12-3/TRBV12-4|TRBJ1-1|.|.
CASTKTENTEAFF
TGTGCCAGCACCAAAACAGAGAACACTGAAGCTTTCTTT
>TRBV2|TRBJ1-4|TRBD1|.
CASKKGQGNEKLFF
TGTGCCAGCAAAAAGGGACAGGGGAATGAAAAACTGTTTTTT
>TRBV27|TRBJ1-2|.|once
CASSPHLGGNGYTF
TGTGCCAGCAGTCCCCACCTAGGAGGGAATGGCTACACCTTC
>TRBV27|TRBJ1-2|.|.
CASSAIQGNFYGYTF
TGTGCCAGCAGCGCTATCCAGGGGAACTTCTATGGCTACACCTTC
>TRBV7-2|TRBJ1-5|TRBD1|.
CASSLTGEPGQPQHF
TGTGCCAGCAGCCTAACAGGGGAACCGGGTCAGCCCCAGCATTTT
>TRBV30|TRBJ1-2|.|.
CAWSVGGYGYTF
TGTGCCTGGAGTGTTGGGGGGTATGGCTACACCTTC
>TRBV27|TRBJ2-3|.|.
CASSFFGRATSTDTQYF
TGTGCCAGCAGTTTTTTTGGCAGGGCAACTAGCACAGATACGCAGTATTTT
>TRBV6-2/TRBV6-3|TRBJ2-2|TRBD1|many
CASSEGAGRRTGTGELFF
TGTGCCAGCAGTGAGGGGGCAGGCCGGCGGACGGGGACCGGGGAGCTGTTTTTT
>TRBV6-6|TRBJ2-7|.|.
CATGISYEQYF
TGTGCCACAGGAATCTCCTACGAGCAGTACTTC
>TRBV15|TRBJ2-2|.|.
CATSPRPANTGELFF
TGTGCCACCAGCCCCCGCCCAGCGAACACCGGGGAGCTGTTTTTT
>TRBV4-1|TRBJ2-1|.|.
CASSPPFARGRHNEQFF
TGCGCCAGCAGCCCCCCCTTTGCCCGGGGTAGACACAATGAGCAGTTCTTC
>TRBV3-1/TRBV3-2|TRBJ1-1|.|.
CASSHRERWGGIMNTEAFF
TGTGCCAGCAGCCACAGGGAGAGGTGGGGGGGTATCATGAACACTGAAGCTTTCTTT
>TRBV19|TRBJ2-7|.|once
CASRNRHSSYEQYF
TGTGCCAGTAGGAACAGGCATAGCTCCTACGAGCAGTACTTC
>TRBV23-1|TRBJ1-2|TRBD1|.
CASSQSGQGCGYTF
TGCGCCAGCAGTCAATCCGGACAGGGATGTGGCTACACCTTC
>TRBV7-6|TRBJ1-3|TRBD1|few
CASSLAPGQGGNTIYF
TGTGCCAGCAGCTTAGCGCCGGGACAGGGTGGGAACACCATATATTTT
>TRBV6-5|TRBJ1-1|.|.
CASSYSGGKAFF
TGTGCCAGCAGTTACTCTGGGGGCAAAGCTTTCTTT
>TRBV7-9|TRBJ2-7|TRBD2|.
CASSLASSGGAFEQYF
TGTGCCAGCAGCTTAGCTTCGAGCGGGGGGGCCTTCGAGCAGTACTTC
>TRBV6-6|TRBJ1-2|TRBD1|.
CASRSGQEARRYTF
TGTGCCAGCAGATCCGGACAGGAGGCCCGACGCTACACCTTC
>TRBV5-1|TRBJ1-6|.|.
CASSLGQADSPLHF
TGCGCCAGCAGCTTGGGACAGGCAGATTCACCCCTCCACTTT
>TRBV7-8|TRBJ1-2|.|.
CASSPRGPKGGGYTF
TGTGCCAGCAGCCCTAGAGGGCCTAAGGGAGGGGGCTACACCTTC
>TRBV2|TRBJ2-7|.|.
CASSDGGPLSYEQYF
TGTGCCAGCAGTGACGGGGGGCCCCTCTCCTACGAGCAGTACTTC
>TRBV5-1|TRBJ1-1|.|once
CASSLAPAGGGPEAFF
TGCGCCAGCAGCCTAGCCCCGGCAGGAGGAGGTCCTGAAGCTTTCTTT
>TRBV28|TRBJ1-1|TRBD1|.
CASSLAGGWGTEAFF
TGTGCCAGCAGTTTAGCAGGGGGTTGGGGCACTGAAGCTTTCTTT
>TRBV7-8|TRBJ1-6|.|.
CASSLAGPGNYNSPLHF
TGTGCCAGCAGCTTAGCGGGTCCAGGGAATTATAATTCACCCCTCCACTTT
>TRBV30|TRBJ2-7|TRBD2|few
CAWRRTSGGLLYEQYF
TGTGCCTGGAGGCGGACTAGCGGGGGCCTTCTCTACGAGCAGTACTTC
>TRBV19|TRBJ1-1|TRBD1|.
CASIATGTGTANTEAFF
TGTGCCAGTATCGCCACCGGGACAGGGACCGCCAACACTGAAGCTTTCTTT
>TRBV29-1|TRBJ2-7|.|.
CSVHGGTDEQYF
TGCAGCGTTCATGGGGGGACAGACGAGCAGTACTTC
>TRBV5-6|TRBJ2-5|.|.
CASSLVVPQETQYF
TGTGCCAGCAGCTTGGTAGTCCCACAAGAGACCCAGTACTTC
>TRBV11-2|TRBJ2-6|.|.
CASSSIKDGREGANVLTF
TGTGCCAGCAGCTCCATAAAGGACGGCCGGGAGGGGGCCAACGTCCTGACTTTC
>TRBV10-3|TRBJ2-1|TRBD2|once
CAIKGVAGATSYNEQFF
TGTGCCATCAAGGGCGTAGCGGGGGCCACCTCCTACAATGAGCAGTTCTTC
>TRBV5-1|TRBJ1-6|TRBD1|many
CASSLADRQGGSPLHF
TGCGCCAGCAGCTTGGCGGATAGACAGGGAGGTTCACCCCTCCACTTT